This T cell receptor (beta chain) comes out of a study of cytomegalovirus exposure and HLA in healthy donors. Primers included in the PCR were 60 Vbeta and 13 Jbeta primers. The table came from immunoSEQ multiplex PCR; TCRdb's copy has only in-frame clones and leaves some out. The top ten hold approximately 2% of the sample, which has about 260,000 clones, almost 85% seen once. As to this clone: Its antigen is not known.

CDR1 and CDR2 (germline): SGHDT, YYEEEE. This CDR3 comprises 16 residues. V was pared by 3 bases and J by 4 bases, with 19 bases between. Study results and limitations: Sequencing likely generated an artifact that appeared as a cluster of highly shared sequence variants.

The receptor's source is a woman in her forties in good health and CMV-seropositive. The chain recombines TRBV5-6 with TRBJ1-2; tentatively, D is TRBD1 (5 bases). Sequencing input: PBMCs. The CDR3 region is CASSSQGQRFSYGYTF. The CDR3 DNA reads as TGTGCCAGCAGCTCCCAAGGACAACGATTTAGCTATGGCTACACCTTC.